This TCR beta chain was documented in a study of blood T cell repertoires in COVID-19. Whole-study context: Material from acute and convalescent COVID-19 was sourced from the United States, Italy and Spain. Sample material is recorded as cDNA or gDNA derived from T cells, B-cell-depleted T cells, or PBMCs.

This clone was seen a handful of times. This CDR3 comprises 15 residues. Germline values: CDR1 MNHEY, CDR2 SVGAGI. With 6 bases clipped from V and 7 bases from J, the junction kept 4 bases outside the gene matches. In the authors' workflow: Researchers report that nucleated cell counts were estimated from reference gene primer amplification. The protocol was immunoSEQ multiplex PCR, while the TCRdb copy is restricted to in-frame clones and leaves out a portion. V and J calls plus clone size are reproduced from that table; the DNA served to infer D and trimming. The sample lists 150,000 or so clones, approximately 90% seen once, with roughly 25% in the top ten.

The rearrangement uses TRBV6-5 and TRBJ2-2; 14 nucleotides match TRBD2. The sample comprised peripheral blood. The clonotype was recovered from a man between 60 and 75 years old with acute or convalescent COVID-19. In nucleotides, the CDR3 is TGTGCCAGCAGGGGACTAGCGGGAGTAAGCGGGGAGCTGTTTTTT. Translating gives CASRGLAGVSGELFF.